Below, 10 T cell receptor beta chains from the same sample are listed, as sequenced in a study of blood T cell repertoires in COVID-19. Clones were sequenced by immunoSEQ multiplex PCR, and TCRdb holds only the in-frame ones, with some missing. The table lists roughly 97,000 clones, roughly 90% of them singletons. What was sequenced was peripheral blood. The receptors originated from a human donor in a cohort sampled during active COVID-19.

The chain recombines TRBV11-2 with TRBJ1-2; D not resolved. V gave up 2 bases and J gave up 2 bases, with 3 bases separating them. The CDR3 runs to 12 residues. Germline lookup yields CDR1 SGHAT and CDR2 FQNNGV. The CDR3 DNA reads TGTGCCAGCAGCTTAATAAACTATGGCTACACCTTC. The encoded protein is CASSLINYGYTF.

The chain uses TRBV18 and TRBJ2-1; D is undetermined. Trimming took off 6 bases at V and 4 bases at J, with 10 bases between the two ends. The CDR3 is 13 amino acids. Per germline, CDR1 KGHSH and CDR2 LQKENI. CDR3 sequence: CASSQERYNEQFF. CDR3 coding DNA: TGTGCCAGCTCCCAGGAACGATACAATGAGCAGTTCTTC.

In its sample, this clone was seen once. The chain has TRBV9 and TRBJ2-1, with TRBD1 identical over 7 bases. CDR1 SGDLS and CDR2 YYNGEE come from the germline V gene. The CDR3 loop spans 15 amino acids. V was pared by 2 bases and J by 7 bases, with 9 bases of the junction left unmatched. DNA for the CDR3: TGTGCCAGCAGCGTGTCGACAGGGCTGGGAAATGAGCAGTTCTTC. Amino acids: CASSVSTGLGNEQFF.

The rearrangement uses TRBV11-2 and TRBJ2-5; possible D gene TRBD2, 5 bases. This CDR3 spans 15 amino acids. Trimming removed 1 base from V and 5 bases from J, with 14 bases in between. The germline CDR1 and CDR2 sequences are SGHAT and FQNNGV. The CDR3 is CASSLGALADETQYF. CDR3 nucleotide sequence: TGTGCCAGCAGCTTAGGGGCCCTAGCCGACGAGACCCAGTACTTC.

Points on this clone: A junction boundary mismatches the germline segment, possibly from a read error. CDR3 DNA: TGTGCCAGCAGCTTAATGGCTACTAGTGAAAAACTGTTTTTT. Its protein is CASSLMATSEKLFF. The chain recombines TRBV13 with TRBJ1-4; D is ambiguous. The CDR3 totals 14 residues. Germline CDR1 is PRHDT and CDR2 is FYEKMQ (reference sequence).

CDR3 in DNA: TGCGCCAGCAGCCAAGAGGTATACATCTTCTATGGCTACACCTTC. Residues: CASSQEVYIFYGYTF. The V and J genes are TRBV4-1 and TRBJ1-2; D unresolved. CDR3 size: 15 residues. Germline V gives CDR1 MGHRA, CDR2 YSYEKL. The V gene lost 0 bases and the J gene lost 4 bases, with 12 bases spanning the gap.

This sequence joins TRBV14 and TRBJ1-1; perhaps TRBD1 as D (5 bases). Between the trimmed V and J ends, which lost 10 bases and 4 bases, there was a span of 16 bases. CDR1 and CDR2 (germline): SGHDN, FVKESK. CDR3 length equals 13 residues. DNA of the CDR3: TGTGCCACCAAGGACGCGGGACGCACTGAAGCTTTCTTT. As protein: CATKDAGRTEAFF.

The chain uses TRBV6-1 and TRBJ2-1; D not resolved. This CDR3 has 13 residues. Germline V lookup: CDR1 MNHNS, CDR2 SASEGT. V gave up 3 bases and J gave up 7 bases, with 10 bases separating them. CDR3 protein: CASSENDQNEQFF. The CDR3, as DNA: TGTGCCAGCAGTGAGAACGATCAGAATGAGCAGTTCTTC.

The CDR3 nucleotides read TGTGCCAGCAGCTCGGGACAGGGGGGGCCACCCCTCCACTTT. The encoded protein is CASSSGQGGPPLHF. The chain couples TRBV7-8 to TRBJ1-6, with 11 bases that match TRBD1. The CDR3 length is 14 residues. Germline CDR1 and CDR2: SGHVS and FQNEAQ. With 4 bases clipped from V and 11 bases from J, the junction kept 4 bases outside the gene matches.

This chain links TRBV21-1 with TRBJ2-3; the table calls TRBD2, which could not be checked here. TRBV21-1 counts as a pseudogene. CDR3 length: 17 amino acids. The CDR3 DNA reads as TGTGCCAGCAGCTCCATAGCGAGGAGCGGGAGAAGGGATACGCAGTATTTT. It yields the protein CASSSIARSGRRDTQYF.